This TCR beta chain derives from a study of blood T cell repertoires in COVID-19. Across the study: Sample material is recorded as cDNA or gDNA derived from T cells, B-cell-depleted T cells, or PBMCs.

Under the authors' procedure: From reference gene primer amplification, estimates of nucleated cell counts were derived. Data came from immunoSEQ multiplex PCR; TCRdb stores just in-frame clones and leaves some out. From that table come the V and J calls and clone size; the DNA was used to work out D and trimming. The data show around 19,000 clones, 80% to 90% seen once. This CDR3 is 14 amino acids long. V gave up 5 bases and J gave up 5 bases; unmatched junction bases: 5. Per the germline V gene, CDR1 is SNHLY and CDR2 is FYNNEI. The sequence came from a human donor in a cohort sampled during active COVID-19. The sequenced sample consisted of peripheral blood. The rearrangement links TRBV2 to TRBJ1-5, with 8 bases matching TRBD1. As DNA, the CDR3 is TGTGCCAGCAGTAAGGACAGGGTGGATCAGCCCCAGCATTTT. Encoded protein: CASSKDRVDQPQHF.